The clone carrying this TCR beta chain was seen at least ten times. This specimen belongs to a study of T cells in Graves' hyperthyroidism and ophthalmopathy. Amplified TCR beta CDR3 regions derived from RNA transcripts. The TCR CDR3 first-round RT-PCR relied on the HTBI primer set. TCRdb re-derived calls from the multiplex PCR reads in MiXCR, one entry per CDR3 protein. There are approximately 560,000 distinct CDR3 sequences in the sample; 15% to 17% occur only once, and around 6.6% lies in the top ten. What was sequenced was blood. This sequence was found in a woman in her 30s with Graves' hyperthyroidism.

This CDR3 is CAMVRGPHGRGEQYF. The CDR3 DNA follows: TGTGCCATGGTCAGGGGGCCACATGGCCGCGGGGAGCAGTACTTC. The rearrangement uses TRBV5-4 and TRBJ2-7; 8 nucleotides align to TRBD1. Germline V gene data show CDR1 as SGHNT and CDR2 as YYREEE (reference sequence). The CDR3 spans 15 residues. V gave up 9 bases and J gave up 7 bases; unmatched junction bases: 18.